The rows below give T cell receptor beta chains drawn from one sample of a study of CD8 T cells in Susac syndrome. TCRdb independently ran MiXCR on the immunoSEQ multiplex PCR reads; one entry per CDR3 protein. This sample has 200,000 to 250,000 distinct CDR3 sequences, with 94% found just once. Sample: CD4+ T cells from PBMCs. The receptors here all came from a human donor with Susac syndrome. Each CDR3 is given with its conserved first and last residue. The D gene is left open where the match is weak. Only some rows state a clone size, as once, few, many or a class for expanded clones.

>.|TRBV29-1|.|TRBJ1-2
CSVETDDYGYTF
TGCAGCGTTGAAACGGACGACTATGGCTACACCTTC
>.|TRBV20-1|.|TRBJ1-1
CSATIPRRRTEAFF
TGCAGTGCTACAATCCCCCGGAGGCGCACTGAAGCTTTCTTT
>.|TRBV15|.|TRBJ1-4
CATTRGGRTNEKLFF
TGTGCCACCACCCGAGGAGGGCGGACTAATGAAAAACTGTTTTTT
>.|TRBV29-1|.|TRBJ2-2
CSVEGAGSGGELFF
TGCAGCGTTGAAGGGGCAGGTTCGGGCGGGGAGCTGTTTTTT
>.|TRBV19|.|TRBJ1-6
CASSLTVTPDSPLHF
TGTGCCAGTAGCCTGACCGTGACTCCTGATTCACCCCTCCACTTT
>TRBD1|TRBV28|.|TRBJ2-1
CASSLVTGTGGPRSYNEQFF
TGTGCCAGCAGTTTAGTTACCGGGACAGGGGGCCCGAGGAGCTACAATGAGCAGTTCTTC
>.|TRBV28|.|TRBJ2-5
CASSGLEQGPQETQYF
TGTGCCAGCAGTGGACTGGAACAGGGTCCCCAAGAGACCCAGTACTTC
>TRBD1|TRBV5-4|.|TRBJ2-7
CASSLDRRTGGHEQYF
TGTGCCAGCAGCTTGGACCGTAGGACAGGGGGCCACGAGCAGTACTTC
>.|TRBV10-2|.|TRBJ2-5
CASSEWTPTREETQYF
TGCGCCAGCAGTGAGTGGACCCCGACAAGGGAAGAGACCCAGTACTTC
>.|TRBV20-1|.|TRBJ1-1
CSAYRDLNTEAFF
TGCAGTGCTTACAGGGATTTGAACACTGAAGCTTTCTTT
>.|TRBV20-1|.|TRBJ1-5
CSPSDGSNQPQHF
TGCAGCCCATCGGACGGGAGCAATCAGCCCCAGCATTTT
>TRBD2|TRBV11-2|.|TRBJ2-5
CASTLLAGGYQETQYF
TGTGCCAGCACCCTCCTAGCGGGGGGATACCAAGAGACCCAGTACTTC
>TRBD1|TRBV12-3/TRBV12-4|.|TRBJ2-1
CASRSNRDRVGNEQFF
TGTGCCAGCAGATCCAACCGGGACAGGGTAGGCAATGAGCAGTTCTTC
>.|TRBV3-1|.|TRBJ1-1
CASSEGVRTEAFF
TGTGCCAGCAGCGAAGGCGTTCGCACTGAAGCTTTCTTT
>.|TRBV5-4|.|TRBJ2-7
CASSYRDTTYEQYF
TGTGCCAGCAGCTACCGGGACACTACCTACGAGCAGTACTTC
>.|TRBV2|.|TRBJ2-2
CASISLVNTGELFF
TGTGCCAGCATCAGCCTGGTGAACACCGGGGAGCTGTTTTTT
>.|TRBV20-1|.|TRBJ1-3
CSARQGLSENTIYF
TGCAGTGCTAGGCAAGGACTATCTGAAAACACCATATATTTT
>TRBD2|TRBV5-4|.|TRBJ2-1
CASSLGLAGVYNEQFF
TGTGCCAGCAGCCTGGGACTAGCGGGGGTTTACAATGAGCAGTTCTTC
>.|TRBV30|.|TRBJ1-3
CAWSVLKSGNTIYF
TGTGCCTGGAGTGTACTAAAGTCTGGAAACACCATATATTTT
>.|TRBV6-6|.|TRBJ1-6
CASSYSEGTYSPLHF
TGTGCCAGCAGTTACTCGGAAGGGACTTACTCACCCCTCCACTTT
>.|TRBV6-6|.|TRBJ2-7
CASRDGSKYEQYF
TGTGCCAGCAGGGACGGCTCTAAATACGAGCAGTACTTC
>.|TRBV28|few|TRBJ1-6
CASSLRDSPLHF
TGTGCCAGCAGTTTGAGGGATTCACCCCTCCACTTT
>TRBD2|TRBV30|.|TRBJ2-1
CAWSPPREGQAGHEQFF
TGTGCCTGGAGTCCACCTCGGGAGGGGCAGGCGGGCCATGAGCAGTTCTTC
>.|TRBV5-1|.|TRBJ2-4
CASSPGARRDIQYF
TGCGCCAGCAGCCCGGGGGCGCGAAGGGACATTCAGTACTTC
>TRBD1|TRBV14|.|TRBJ2-1
CASSQFKGGGQGNNEQFF
TGTGCCAGCAGCCAATTTAAGGGCGGGGGACAGGGCAACAATGAGCAGTTCTTC
>.|TRBV11-2|.|TRBJ1-1
CASSFRIGGNTEAFF
TGTGCCAGCAGCTTTAGGATTGGGGGCAACACTGAAGCTTTCTTT
>.|TRBV4-2|.|TRBJ2-7
CASSQSSDYEQYF
TGTGCCAGCAGCCAATCGTCAGATTACGAGCAGTACTTC
>.|TRBV12-3/TRBV12-4|.|TRBJ1-1
CASSLLRGLVSTEAFF
TGTGCCAGCAGTTTATTACGGGGGTTGGTGAGCACTGAAGCTTTCTTT
>.|TRBV19|.|TRBJ2-4
CASSNHRGGTNIQYF
TGTGCCAGTAGTAATCACAGGGGAGGGACAAACATTCAGTACTTC
>TRBD1|TRBV12-3/TRBV12-4|.|TRBJ2-1
CASSIRQGHYNEQFF
TGTGCCAGCAGTATAAGACAGGGACACTACAATGAGCAGTTCTTC
>.|TRBV5-8|.|TRBJ2-5
CASSPRQREGQTQYF
TGTGCCAGCAGCCCGAGACAAAGGGAAGGCCAGACCCAGTACTTC
>TRBD2|TRBV20-1|.|TRBJ2-7
CSAKTSGGNYEQYF
TGCAGTGCGAAGACTAGCGGGGGAAACTACGAGCAGTACTTC
>.|TRBV6-5|few|TRBJ2-7
CASSRDGSSYEQYF
TGTGCCAGCAGTCGGGACGGGAGCTCCTACGAGCAGTACTTC
>.|TRBV30|.|TRBJ2-7
CAWSPSLVGAYEQYF
TGTGCCTGGAGCCCCTCCCTCGTCGGGGCCTACGAGCAGTACTTC
>TRBD2|TRBV7-9|.|TRBJ2-3
CASSPTPLLASTDTQYF
TGTGCCAGCAGCCCGACCCCCTTACTAGCGAGCACAGATACGCAGTATTTT
>.|TRBV27|.|TRBJ1-6
CASSPPGISPLHF
TGTGCCAGCAGCCCACCGGGAATCTCACCCCTCCACTTT
>TRBD1|TRBV12-3/TRBV12-4|.|TRBJ2-1
CASSLGQERQFF
TGTGCCAGCAGTTTGGGACAGGAGAGACAGTTCTTC
>.|TRBV12-3/TRBV12-4|.|TRBJ1-1
CASSWESTEAFF
TGTGCCAGCAGTTGGGAGAGCACTGAAGCTTTCTTT
>.|TRBV28|.|TRBJ1-5
CASSTLNGGNQPQHF
TGTGCCAGCAGTACCCTTAATGGGGGAAATCAGCCCCAGCATTTT
>.|TRBV6-5|.|TRBJ2-2
CASNQVIGGELFF
TGTGCCAGCAATCAAGTTATCGGCGGGGAGCTGTTTTTT
>.|TRBV27|.|TRBJ1-6
CASSLLTGTNSPLHF
TGTGCCAGCAGTTTATTAACCGGGACCAATTCACCCCTCCACTTT
>.|TRBV6-1|.|TRBJ1-1
CASSPRPGTANTEAFF
TGTGCCAGCAGTCCAAGACCCGGGACGGCTAACACTGAAGCTTTCTTT
>TRBD1|TRBV5-1|.|TRBJ2-1
CASSPFRDRGDNEQFF
TGCGCCAGCAGCCCCTTCCGCGACAGGGGAGACAATGAGCAGTTCTTC
>.|TRBV2|.|TRBJ2-1
CASSEMEGAGEQFF
TGTGCCAGCAGTGAAATGGAGGGGGCGGGTGAGCAGTTCTTC
>TRBD1|TRBV20-1|.|TRBJ1-6
CSALPDRGRNSPLHF
TGCAGTGCGCTCCCCGACAGGGGTAGAAATTCACCCCTCCACTTT
>TRBD2|TRBV6-1|.|TRBJ2-3
CASSERAGGQNTQYF
TGTGCCAGCAGTGAGCGGGCGGGGGGGCAAAATACGCAGTATTTT